This T cell receptor beta chain was captured in a study of graft-versus-host responses after intestinal transplantation. Study overall: Anti-thymocyte globulin was used for induction in all recipients, who then took tacrolimus and steroids for approximately 3 years.

The study's findings and limits: Some patients had graft-donor T cell macrochimerism. In their allografts, the ratios of graft-versus-host to host-versus-graft T cell clones were high. The study associated peak circulating GvH clone levels with early post-transplant HvG declines.

Clones were read by immunoSEQ multiplex PCR, and TCRdb kept only the in-frame ones, dropping some. The table includes some 92,000 clones, 92% detected once. This clone appeared a single time. Its specificity is unknown. From germline, CDR1 is MGHDK and CDR2 SYGVNS. Trimming stripped 4 bases from V and 5 bases from J, with 17 bases between. The CDR3 length is 15 residues. The origin of this receptor is a human donor who received an intestinal transplant. Sequences were derived from unstimulated CD4+ T cells sorted from spleen or lymph node cells, sampled before intestinal transplant. V is TRBV25-1 and J is TRBJ2-5, with D maybe TRBD2 (5 bases). The CDR3 loop reads CASSGRLGLGETQYF. Here the CDR3 DNA reads TGTGCCAGCAGTGGGAGGCTCGGGCTAGGCGAGACCCAGTACTTC.